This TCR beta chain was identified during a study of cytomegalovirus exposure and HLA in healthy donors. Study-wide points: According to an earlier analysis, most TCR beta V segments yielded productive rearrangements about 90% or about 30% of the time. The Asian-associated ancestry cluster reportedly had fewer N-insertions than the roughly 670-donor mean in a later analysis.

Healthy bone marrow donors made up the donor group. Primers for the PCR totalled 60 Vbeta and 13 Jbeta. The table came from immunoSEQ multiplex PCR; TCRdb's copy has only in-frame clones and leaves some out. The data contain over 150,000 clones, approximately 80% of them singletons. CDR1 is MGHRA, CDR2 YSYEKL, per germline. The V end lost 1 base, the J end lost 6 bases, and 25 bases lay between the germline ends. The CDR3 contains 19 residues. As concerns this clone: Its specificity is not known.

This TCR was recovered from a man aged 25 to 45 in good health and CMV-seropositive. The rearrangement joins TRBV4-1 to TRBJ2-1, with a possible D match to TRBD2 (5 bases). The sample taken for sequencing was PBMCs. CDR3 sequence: CASSQGLAKGGFISNEQFF. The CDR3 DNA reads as TGCGCCAGCAGCCAAGGTTTGGCGAAAGGAGGCTTTATATCCAATGAGCAGTTCTTC.